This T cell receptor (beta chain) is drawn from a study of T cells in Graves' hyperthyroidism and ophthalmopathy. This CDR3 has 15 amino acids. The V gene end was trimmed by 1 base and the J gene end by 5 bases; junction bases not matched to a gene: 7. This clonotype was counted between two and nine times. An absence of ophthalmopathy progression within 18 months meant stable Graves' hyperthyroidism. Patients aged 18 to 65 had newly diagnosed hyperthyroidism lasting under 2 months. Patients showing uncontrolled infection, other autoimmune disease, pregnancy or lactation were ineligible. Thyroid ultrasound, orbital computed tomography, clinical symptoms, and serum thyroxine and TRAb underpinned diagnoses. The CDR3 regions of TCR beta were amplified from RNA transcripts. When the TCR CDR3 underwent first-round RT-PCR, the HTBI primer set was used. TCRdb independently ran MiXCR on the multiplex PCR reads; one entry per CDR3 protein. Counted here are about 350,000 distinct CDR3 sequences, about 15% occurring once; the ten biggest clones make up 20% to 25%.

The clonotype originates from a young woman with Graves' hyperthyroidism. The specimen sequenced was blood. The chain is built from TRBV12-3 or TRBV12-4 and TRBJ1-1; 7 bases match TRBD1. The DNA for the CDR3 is TGTGCCAGCAGTTTAGTAGGGGGCAGGCCGACTGAAGCTTTCTTT. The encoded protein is CASSLVGGRPTEAFF.